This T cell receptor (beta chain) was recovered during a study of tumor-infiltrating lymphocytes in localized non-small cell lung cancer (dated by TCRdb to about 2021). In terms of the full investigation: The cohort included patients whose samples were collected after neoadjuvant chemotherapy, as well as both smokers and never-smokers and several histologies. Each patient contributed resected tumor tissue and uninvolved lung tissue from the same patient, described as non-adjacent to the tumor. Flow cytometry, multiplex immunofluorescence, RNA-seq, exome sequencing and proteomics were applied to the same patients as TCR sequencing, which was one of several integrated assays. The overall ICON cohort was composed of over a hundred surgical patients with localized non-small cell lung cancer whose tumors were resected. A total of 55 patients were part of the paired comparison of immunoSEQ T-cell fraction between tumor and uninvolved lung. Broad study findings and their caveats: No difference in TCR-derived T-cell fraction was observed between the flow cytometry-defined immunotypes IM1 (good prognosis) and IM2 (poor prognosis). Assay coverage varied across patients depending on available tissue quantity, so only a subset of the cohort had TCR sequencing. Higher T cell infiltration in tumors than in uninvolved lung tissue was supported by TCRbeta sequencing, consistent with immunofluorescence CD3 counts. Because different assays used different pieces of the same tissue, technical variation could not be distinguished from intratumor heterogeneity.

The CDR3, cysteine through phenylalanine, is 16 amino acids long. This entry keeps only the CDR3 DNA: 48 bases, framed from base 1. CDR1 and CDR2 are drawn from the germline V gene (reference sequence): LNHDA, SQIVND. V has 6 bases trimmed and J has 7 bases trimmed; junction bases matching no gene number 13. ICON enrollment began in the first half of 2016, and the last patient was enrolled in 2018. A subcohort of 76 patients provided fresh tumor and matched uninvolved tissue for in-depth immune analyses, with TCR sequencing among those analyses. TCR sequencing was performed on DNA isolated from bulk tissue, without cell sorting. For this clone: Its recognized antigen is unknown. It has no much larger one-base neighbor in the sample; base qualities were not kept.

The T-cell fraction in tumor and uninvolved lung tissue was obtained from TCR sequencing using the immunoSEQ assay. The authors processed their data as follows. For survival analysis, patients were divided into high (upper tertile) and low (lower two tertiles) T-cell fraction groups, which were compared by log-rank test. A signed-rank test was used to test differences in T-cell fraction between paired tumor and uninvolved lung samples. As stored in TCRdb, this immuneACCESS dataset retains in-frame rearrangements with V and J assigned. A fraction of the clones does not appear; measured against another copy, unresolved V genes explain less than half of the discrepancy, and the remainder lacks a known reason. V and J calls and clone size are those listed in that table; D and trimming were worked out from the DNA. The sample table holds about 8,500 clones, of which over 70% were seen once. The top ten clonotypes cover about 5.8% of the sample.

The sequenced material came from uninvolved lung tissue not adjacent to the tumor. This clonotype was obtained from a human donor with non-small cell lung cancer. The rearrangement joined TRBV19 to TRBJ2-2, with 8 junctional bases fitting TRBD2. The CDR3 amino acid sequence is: CASSSTTGGRGGELFF. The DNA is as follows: TGTGCCAGTAGCTCCACGACGGGAGGGCGTGGCGGGGAGCTGTTTTTT.